These 14 T cell receptor beta chains were sequenced from one sample in a study of T cells after yellow fever vaccination (dated by TCRdb to between 2019 and 2020). Libraries were constructed by 5' RACE. Sequencer: Illumina HiSeq 2500. TCRdb took the public reads, trimmed them with fastp at Q25, ran MiXCR for clone calling and kept in-frame beta chains. One record per CDR3 amino acid sequence lists the most common genes and DNA. In this sample the table shows hundreds of thousands of distinct CDR3 sequences, 12% of which occur a single time. The ten biggest clones cover 15% of the sample. The treatment or condition label of this sample denotes: live attenuated yellow fever vaccine strain. The sequences come from PBMCs, collected on the day of the yellow fever booster vaccination. The receptor set was obtained from a man aged 25-45 years who received the YFV17D yellow fever vaccine.

This clonotype was observed a handful of times. V usage is TRBV5-1 and J usage is TRBJ2-1; D unclear. The CDR3 has 15 residues. With 7 bases removed from V and 0 bases from J, the gap between germline ends came to 14 bases. Germline assignment: CDR1 SGHRS and CDR2 YFSETQ. This CDR3 is CASGPGGISYNEQFF. The CDR3 DNA follows: TGCGCCAGCGGGCCGGGCGGAATCTCCTACAATGAGCAGTTCTTC. Based on the CDR3 plus reference TRBV5-1 and TRBJ2-1, the full variable domain is KAGVTQTPRYLIKTRGQQVTLSCSPISGHRSVSWYQQTPGQGLQFLFEYFSETQRNKGNFPGRFSGRQFSNSRSEMNVSTLELGDSALYLCASGPGGISYNEQFFGPGTRLTVL.

This clonotype came up once. The V and J genes are TRBV7-9 and TRBJ2-5, with no clear D. The germline V gene has CDR1 SEHNR and CDR2 FQNEAQ (reference sequence). The CDR3 is 12 residues long. Trimming removed 6 bases at V and 4 bases at J, with 9 bases between. The CDR3 DNA reads TGTGCCAGCAGTTACCCGCGAGAGACCCAGTACTTC. Translated, it gives CASSYPRETQYF.

In this sample, this clonotype turned up a few times. The J gene is TRBJ2-1, the V gene TRBV5-1; D perhaps matches TRBD1 (7 bases). In germline, CDR1 is SGHRS, CDR2 YFSETQ. This CDR3 contains 14 residues. Trimming removed 6 bases from V and 7 bases from J, with 17 bases in between. CDR3 protein: CASTDRAGGNEQFF. For the CDR3, the DNA is TGCGCCAGCACCGACAGGGCCGGGGGAAATGAGCAGTTCTTC.

This clonotype was counted between two and nine times. The chain combines TRBV9 with TRBJ2-1, with D tentatively TRBD1 (6 bases). The CDR3 sequence is 15 residues long. Germline V gene data show CDR1 as SGDLS and CDR2 as YYNGEE. Trimming shortened V by 0 bases and J by 5 bases, and 12 bases separated the two germline ends. DNA for the CDR3: TGTGCCAGCAGCGTAGACCAGGGGCACCACAATGAGCAGTTCTTC. It is translated as CASSVDQGHHNEQFF.

The CDR3 here is CASSRGQEKQETQYF. Here the CDR3 DNA reads TGTGCCAGCAGCAGGGGACAGGAGAAACAAGAGACCCAGTACTTC. V usage is TRBV7-9 and J usage is TRBJ2-5, with TRBD1 identical over 8 bases. With V trimmed by 5 bases and J by 2 bases, 7 bases remained unmatched. This CDR3 has 15 residues. Germline loops: CDR1 SEHNR, CDR2 FQNEAQ (reference sequence). Together with reference TRBV7-9 and TRBJ2-5, the CDR3 gives the full variable domain: DTGVSQNPRHKITKRGQNVTFRCDPISEHNRLYWYRQTLGQGPEFLTYFQNEAQLEKSRLLSDRFSAERPKGSFSTLEIQRTEQGDSAMYLCASSRGQEKQETQYFGPGTRLLVL.

The rearrangement links TRBV12-3 or TRBV12-4 to TRBJ2-2, with 11 bases identical to TRBD2. Germline trimming cut 5 bases from V and 4 bases from J; bases unmatched to any gene: 6. The CDR3 has 16 amino acids. CDR3 region: CASSPLAGGGTGELFF. CDR3 bases: TGTGCCAGCAGTCCCCTAGCGGGAGGCGGCACCGGGGAGCTGTTTTTT.

The J gene is TRBJ2-3, the V gene TRBV6-1; D is possibly TRBD2 (5 bases). Germline V gives CDR1 MNHNS, CDR2 SASEGT. The CDR3 runs to 17 residues. V shed 6 bases and J shed 0 bases, with 19 bases lying between them. The CDR3 loop reads CASSPRIRGLSTDTQYF. The CDR3 DNA reads as TGTGCCAGCAGCCCCCGGATACGCGGGCTGAGCACAGATACGCAGTATTTT.

The rearrangement joins TRBV20-1 to TRBJ2-5, with 10 positions matching TRBD2. Germline loops: CDR1 DFQATT, CDR2 SNEGSKA (reference sequence). Trimming cost V 0 bases and J 2 bases; bases outside gene matches: 3. The CDR3 has 15 amino acids. The CDR3 loop reads CSARDGSGRQETQYF. Written as DNA, the CDR3 is TGCAGTGCTAGAGACGGTAGCGGGAGGCAAGAGACCCAGTACTTC.

This clonotype showed up just a few times. The chain is built from TRBV7-2 and TRBJ2-7; TRBD2 aligns across 8 bases. CDR1 SGHTA and CDR2 FQGNSA come from the germline V gene. Losses at the gene ends were 1 base for V and 3 bases for J; bases not matched to a gene: 8. CDR3 length: 16 amino acids. This chain's CDR3 is CASSLGTSWGIYEQYF. CDR3 coding DNA: TGTGCCAGCAGCTTAGGGACTAGCTGGGGGATCTACGAGCAGTACTTC.

The chain links TRBV4-2 to TRBJ2-2; tentative D call: TRBD2 (5 bases). V was cut by 1 base and J by 6 bases, with 12 bases left in between. CDR1 and CDR2 from the germline V gene are LGHNA and YNFKEQ. CDR3 length equals 15 residues. DNA of the CDR3: TGTGCCAGCAGCCAAGTGGCTAGCATCCCCGGGGAGCTGTTTTTT. Translating it yields CASSQVASIPGELFF.

In this sample, this clonotype turned up a few times. The chain uses TRBV4-3 and TRBJ2-1, with a weak D call TRBD2 (6 bases). V dropped 3 bases and J dropped 10 bases, with 19 bases sitting between them. Germline V lookup: CDR1 LGHNA, CDR2 YSLEER. The CDR3 extends over 15 amino acids. The CDR3 bases are TGCGCCAGCAGCCAGACGTCCGGGACTCGCCTAGAGCAGTTCTTC. Protein sequence: CASSQTSGTRLEQFF.

The chain combines TRBV6-1 with TRBJ2-4; 10 bases align to TRBD1. CDR3 length: 15 amino acids. The ends lost 5 bases at V and 6 bases at J; junction bases unmatched: 7. Germline V gives CDR1 MNHNS, CDR2 SASEGT. This CDR3 is CASSITRDRGNIQYF. The CDR3 bases are TGTGCCAGCAGTATTACCCGGGACAGGGGAAACATTCAGTACTTC.

This chain links TRBV20-1 with TRBJ2-7, with TRBD2 matching over 8 bases. The germline V gene has CDR1 DFQATT and CDR2 SNEGSKA (reference sequence). The V gene end was trimmed by 7 bases and the J gene end by 3 bases; junction bases not matched to a gene: 8. The CDR3 has 13 amino acids. The CDR3 reads CSVKQSGGYEQYF. The CDR3 coding sequence is TGCAGTGTCAAGCAGAGCGGGGGCTACGAGCAGTACTTC.

This clonotype was seen only once. This chain links TRBV7-2 with TRBJ2-7; TRBD1 might be the D (6 bases). Germline values: CDR1 SGHTA, CDR2 FQGNSA. The germline V and J ends were trimmed by 3 bases and 4 bases, with 13 bases remaining between them. The CDR3 consists of 14 residues. The DNA for the CDR3 is TGTGCCAGCAGCTTTCAGGGGCGCGGGTACGAGCAGTACTTC. It is translated as CASSFQGRGYEQYF.